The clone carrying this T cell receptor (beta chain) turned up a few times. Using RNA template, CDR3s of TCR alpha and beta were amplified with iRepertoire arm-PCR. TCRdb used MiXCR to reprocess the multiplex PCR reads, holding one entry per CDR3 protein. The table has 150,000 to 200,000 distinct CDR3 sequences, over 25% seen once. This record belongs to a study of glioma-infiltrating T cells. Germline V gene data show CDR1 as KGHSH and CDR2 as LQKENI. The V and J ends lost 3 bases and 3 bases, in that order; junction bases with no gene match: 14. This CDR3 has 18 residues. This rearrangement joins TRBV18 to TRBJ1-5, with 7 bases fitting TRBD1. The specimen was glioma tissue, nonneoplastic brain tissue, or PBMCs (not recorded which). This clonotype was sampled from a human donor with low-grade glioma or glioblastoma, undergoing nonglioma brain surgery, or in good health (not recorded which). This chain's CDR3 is CASSPRDSAGVTNQPQHF. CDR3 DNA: TGTGCCAGCTCACCCCGGGACAGCGCTGGCGTGACCAATCAGCCCCAGCATTTT.